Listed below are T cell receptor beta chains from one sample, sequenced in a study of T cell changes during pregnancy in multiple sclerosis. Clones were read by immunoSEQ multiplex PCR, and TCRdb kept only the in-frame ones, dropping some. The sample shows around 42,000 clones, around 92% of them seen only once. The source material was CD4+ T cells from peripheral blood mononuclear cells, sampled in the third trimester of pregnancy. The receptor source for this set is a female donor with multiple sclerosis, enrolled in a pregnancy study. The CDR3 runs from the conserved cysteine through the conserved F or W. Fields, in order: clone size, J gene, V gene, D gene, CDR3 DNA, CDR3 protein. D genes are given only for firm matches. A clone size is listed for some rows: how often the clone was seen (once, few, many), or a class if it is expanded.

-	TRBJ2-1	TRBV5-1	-	TGCGCCAGCAGCTTGGGACAGGTATACAATGAGCAGTTCTTC	CASSLGQVYNEQFF
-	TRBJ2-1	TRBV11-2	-	TGTGCCAGCAGCTTAGATGGGGGAGGTTTGGGGAATGAGCAGTTCTTC	CASSLDGGGLGNEQFF
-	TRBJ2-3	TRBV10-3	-	TGTGCCATCAGCGGAACGGGGGTCCGGGATACGCAGTATTTT	CAISGTGVRDTQYF
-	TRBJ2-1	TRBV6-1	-	TGTGCCAGCAGTGAAGTAGGGGCCTACAATGAGCAGTTCTTC	CASSEVGAYNEQFF
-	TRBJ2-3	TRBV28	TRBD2	TGTGCCAGCAGTCCGCTAGCGGGAGTCACAGATACGCAGTATTTT	CASSPLAGVTDTQYF
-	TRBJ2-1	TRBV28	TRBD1	TGTGCCAGCAGTCGGGACTTGACAGGGGACTGGGACAATGAGCAGTTCTTC	CASSRDLTGDWDNEQFF
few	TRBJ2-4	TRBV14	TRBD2	TGTGCCAGCAGCCAAGCCGGGGCGGGAGCTTACATTCAGTACTTC	CASSQAGAGAYIQYF
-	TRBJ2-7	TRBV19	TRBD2	TGTGCCAGTAGCCCCTCTAGCGGGATCGGCGAGCAGTACTTC	CASSPSSGIGEQYF
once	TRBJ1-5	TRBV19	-	TGTGCCACCGCAGGACAGAGGGGGAAGCCCCAGCATTTT	CATAGQRGKPQHF
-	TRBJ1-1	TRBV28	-	TGTGCCAGCAGTTTAACCGGGGAGGTGGCTGAAGCTTTCTTT	CASSLTGEVAEAFF
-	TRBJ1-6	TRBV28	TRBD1	TGTGCCAGCAGGCCACAGGGGGAAGGTTCACCCCTCCACTTT	CASRPQGEGSPLHF
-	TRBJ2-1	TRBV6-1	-	TGTGCCAGCATGGGACAGAAGGAGGGGAATGAGCAGTTCTTC	CASMGQKEGNEQFF
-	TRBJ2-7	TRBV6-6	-	TGTGCCAGCAGTTACAGGGGTGGGGACTACGAGCAGTACTTC	CASSYRGGDYEQYF
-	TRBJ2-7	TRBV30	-	TGTGCCTGGTTGGCAGGGGCCGAGCAGTACTTC	CAWLAGAEQYF
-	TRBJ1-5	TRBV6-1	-	TGTGCCAGCAGTGAAGACAGGAATCAGCCCCAGCATTTT	CASSEDRNQPQHF
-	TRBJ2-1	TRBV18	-	TGTGCCAGCTCACCGTCGACAGGCTCCTACAATGAGCAGTTCTTC	CASSPSTGSYNEQFF
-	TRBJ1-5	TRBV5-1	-	TGCGCCAGCAGCTTGGACGGGTATAGCAATCAGCCCCAGCATTTT	CASSLDGYSNQPQHF
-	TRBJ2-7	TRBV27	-	TGTGCCAGCAGTTCCGCGGAGACTTCTCGAGAGCAGTACTTC	CASSSAETSREQYF
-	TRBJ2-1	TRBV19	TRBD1	TGTGCCAGTAGGGACAGGTACAATGAGCAGTTCTTC	CASRDRYNEQFF
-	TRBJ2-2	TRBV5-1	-	TGCGCCAGCAGCCTCTCGGGAGAACGCGCCGGGGAGCTGTTTTTT	CASSLSGERAGELFF
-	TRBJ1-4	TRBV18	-	TGTGCCAGCCTACAGGGACCGGCTAATGAAAAACTGTTTTTT	CASLQGPANEKLFF
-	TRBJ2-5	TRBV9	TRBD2	TGTGCCAGCAGCGTAGTCGGGCAGGGTTTAGCGGGGACCCAAGAGACCCAGTACTTC	CASSVVGQGLAGTQETQYF
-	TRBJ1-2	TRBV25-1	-	TGTGCCAGCGGCCAGAACTATGGCTACACCTTC	CASGQNYGYTF
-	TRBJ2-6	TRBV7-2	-	TGTGCCAGCCGCAGACAGGTTGGGGCCAACGTCCTGACTTTC	CASRRQVGANVLTF
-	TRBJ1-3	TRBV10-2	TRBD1	TGCGCCAGCATGAGGGACAGGGCAAACACCATATATTTT	CASMRDRANTIYF
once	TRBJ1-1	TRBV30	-	TGTGCCTGGAGTGCCTTAAAGAGCATGAACACTGAAGCTTTCTTT	CAWSALKSMNTEAFF
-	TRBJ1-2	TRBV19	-	TGTGCCAGTACCCTGGGACTAGGCTATGGCTACACCTTC	CASTLGLGYGYTF
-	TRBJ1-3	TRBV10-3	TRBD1	TGTGCCATCAGTGAGAGGAGGGACAGCTCCTCTGGAAACACCATATATTTT	CAISERRDSSSGNTIYF
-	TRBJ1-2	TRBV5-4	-	TGTGCCAGCAGCTTTGCCGGGGTCCATGGCTACACCTTC	CASSFAGVHGYTF
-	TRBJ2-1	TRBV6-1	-	TGTGCCAGCAGTGAAAGCGATAAGCAGTTCTTC	CASSESDKQFF
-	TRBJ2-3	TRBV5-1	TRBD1	TGCGCCAGCAGCTCGGGACAGTCGCAAGATACGCAGTATTTT	CASSSGQSQDTQYF
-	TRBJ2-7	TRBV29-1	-	TGCAGCGTTGAAGAGGCACAGGACTACCTCTACGAGCAGTACTTC	CSVEEAQDYLYEQYF
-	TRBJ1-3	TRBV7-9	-	TGTGCCAGCAGCCATTGGGGGGGGACCCCTGGAAACACCATATATTTT	CASSHWGGTPGNTIYF
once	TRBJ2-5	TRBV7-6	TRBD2	TGTGCCAGCAGCTTAGAAGTAGCGGGTTCTCAAGAGACCCAGTACTTC	CASSLEVAGSQETQYF
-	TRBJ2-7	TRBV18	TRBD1	TGTGCCAGCTCACCATCAGGGGGAGACTACGAGCAGTACTTC	CASSPSGGDYEQYF
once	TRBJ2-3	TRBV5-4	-	TGTGCCAGCAGCATTACCCCGGCAGATACGCAGTATTTT	CASSITPADTQYF
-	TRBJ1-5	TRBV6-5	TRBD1	TGTGCCAGCAGCCCCTCCGACAGGGTTCCTACCCAGCATTTT	CASSPSDRVPTQHF
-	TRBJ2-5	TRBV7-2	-	TGTGCCAGCAGCTTGTGGCGGGGTCAAGAGACCCAGTACTTC	CASSLWRGQETQYF
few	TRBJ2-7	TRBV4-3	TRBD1	TGCGCCAGCAGCCAGAGGACAGGGCCCTACGAGCAGTACTTC	CASSQRTGPYEQYF
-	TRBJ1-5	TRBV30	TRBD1	TGTGCCTGGAGTTCGGACAGGGGACAGCCCCAGCATTTT	CAWSSDRGQPQHF
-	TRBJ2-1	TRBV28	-	TGTGCCAGCAGTCCCCAAAAGGGGTCCCTCCTTTCGAATGAGCAGTTCTTC	CASSPQKGSLLSNEQFF
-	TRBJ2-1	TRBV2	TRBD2	TGTGCCAGCAGCCTCACCCAGGCTAGCGGGAGAGGCGGGCAGTTCTTC	CASSLTQASGRGGQFF
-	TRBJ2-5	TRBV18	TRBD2	TGTGCCAGCTCACCAGAGGGACTAGCGGGAGAGACCCAGTACTTC	CASSPEGLAGETQYF
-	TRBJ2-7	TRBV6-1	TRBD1	TGTGCCAGCTCTCTTGGACAGGGCCTTGACTACGAGCAGTACTTC	CASSLGQGLDYEQYF
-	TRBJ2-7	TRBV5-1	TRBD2	TGCGCCAGCAGCTTGTCAGCGGGAGCGTACTACGAGCAGTACTTC	CASSLSAGAYYEQYF
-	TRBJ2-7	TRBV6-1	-	TGTGCCAGCACCCAGGGGGGCAGAATCTACGAGCAGTACTTC	CASTQGGRIYEQYF
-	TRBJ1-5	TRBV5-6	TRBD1	TGTGCCAGCAGCTTGGGGGACAGGGCTAGCAATCAGCCCCAGCATTTT	CASSLGDRASNQPQHF
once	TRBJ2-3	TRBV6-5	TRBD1	TGTGCCAGCAGTTCCCGGGACAGGGTGAGCACAGATACGCAGTATTTT	CASSSRDRVSTDTQYF
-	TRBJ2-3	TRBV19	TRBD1	TGTGCCAGTACCCCGGACAGGGTCGGAACAGATACGCAGTATTTT	CASTPDRVGTDTQYF
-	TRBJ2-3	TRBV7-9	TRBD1	TGTGCCAGCAGCTTATCAGGGGGCGCAGATACGCAGTATTTT	CASSLSGGADTQYF
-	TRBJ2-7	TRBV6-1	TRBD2	TGTGCCAGCAGTGAATCAAGCGGGAGCTCTGGGGAGCAGTACTTC	CASSESSGSSGEQYF
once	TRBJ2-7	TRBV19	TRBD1	TGTGCCAGTAGTAACAACAGGGGAAGGGCCGAGCAGTACTTC	CASSNNRGRAEQYF
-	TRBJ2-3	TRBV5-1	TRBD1	TGCGCCAGCAGCTATACCCAGGGGGCTTCAACAGATACGCAGTATTTT	CASSYTQGASTDTQYF
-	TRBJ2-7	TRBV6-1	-	TGTGCCAGCAGCCTCGTTTACTCCTACGAGCAGTACTTC	CASSLVYSYEQYF
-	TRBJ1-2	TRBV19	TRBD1	TGTGCCAGTAGTATCTTGGACAGGGGAGCCCATGGCTACACCTTC	CASSILDRGAHGYTF
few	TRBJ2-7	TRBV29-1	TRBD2	TGCAGCGTTGAAGGGCTAGCGGGAGAAGACGAGCAGTACTTC	CSVEGLAGEDEQYF
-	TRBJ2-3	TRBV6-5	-	TGTGCCAGCTCCCTCGCCAGCGGGCGCACAGATACGCAGTATTTT	CASSLASGRTDTQYF
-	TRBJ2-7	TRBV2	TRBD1	TGTGCCAGCAGCCGACAGGGGCCATACTTATCCTACGAGCAGTACTTC	CASSRQGPYLSYEQYF
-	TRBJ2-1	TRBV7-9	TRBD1	TGTGCCAGCAGTTCACAGGGGTGGGAGACTCTCTACAATGAGCAGTTCTTC	CASSSQGWETLYNEQFF